These T cell receptor beta chains were read from a single sample in a study of blood T cell repertoires in COVID-19. Produced via immunoSEQ multiplex PCR; TCRdb's table is partial and in-frame only. The sample shows a few hundred thousand clones, roughly 86% of them seen only once. Sequencing was performed on peripheral blood. The receptors were sampled from a woman aged 25 to 39 with COVID-19, enrolled during active disease. CDR3s include the opening cysteine and the closing phenylalanine or tryptophan. The D gene is left open where the match is weak. Rows may omit the clone size; those that give it use once, few, many or a size class.

J: TRBJ2-3
V: TRBV28
D: TRBD2
size: -
CDR3: CASSFGGGADTQYF
DNA: TGTGCCAGCAGTTTCGGCGGGGGGGCGGATACGCAGTATTTT

J: TRBJ2-5
V: TRBV28
D: -
size: -
CDR3: CASNGGGKTQYF
DNA: TGTGCCAGCAACGGGGGTGGAAAGACCCAGTACTTC

J: TRBJ2-5
V: TRBV23-1
D: -
size: -
CDR3: CASSQFFVEAETQYF
DNA: TGCGCCAGCAGTCAATTTTTCGTCGAGGCGGAGACCCAGTACTTC

J: TRBJ1-2
V: TRBV7-9
D: -
size: -
CDR3: CASTRPGPYGYTF
DNA: TGTGCCAGCACCCGTCCAGGCCCCTATGGCTACACCTTC

J: TRBJ1-1
V: TRBV19
D: -
size: -
CDR3: CASMTGGNTEAFF
DNA: TGTGCCAGTATGACGGGGGGGAACACTGAAGCTTTCTTT

J: TRBJ2-7
V: TRBV19
D: -
size: -
CDR3: CASSIGQGSSYEQYF
DNA: TGTGCCAGTAGTATCGGGCAGGGGTCCTCCTACGAGCAGTACTTC

J: TRBJ1-2
V: TRBV7-9
D: -
size: few
CDR3: CASSLEVRAVYGYTF
DNA: TGTGCCAGCAGCTTAGAGGTCAGGGCAGTATATGGCTACACCTTC

J: TRBJ2-7
V: TRBV2
D: TRBD2
size: -
CDR3: CASSDSGGSYEQYF
DNA: TGTGCCAGCAGTGATAGCGGGGGATCCTACGAGCAGTACTTC

J: TRBJ1-1
V: TRBV5-8
D: TRBD1
size: -
CDR3: CASTQGRQGAGGTEAFF
DNA: TGTGCCAGCACCCAGGGCCGACAGGGGGCGGGGGGCACTGAAGCTTTCTTT

J: TRBJ1-4
V: TRBV7-6
D: TRBD1
size: -
CDR3: CASSSTGGLGEKLFF
DNA: TGTGCCAGCAGCTCCACAGGGGGGCTGGGGGAAAAACTGTTTTTT

J: TRBJ2-1
V: TRBV5-5
D: TRBD2
size: many
CDR3: CASSLPSGGAHNEQFF
DNA: TGTGCCAGCAGCTTGCCTAGCGGGGGGGCACACAATGAGCAGTTCTTC

J: TRBJ2-4
V: TRBV11-2
D: TRBD2
size: once
CDR3: CASNPSGYGNIQYF
DNA: TGTGCCAGCAACCCTAGCGGGTATGGGAACATTCAGTACTTC

J: TRBJ1-6
V: TRBV6-5
D: -
size: -
CDR3: CASRRGDNSPLHF
DNA: TGTGCCAGCCGGAGAGGCGATAATTCACCCCTCCACTTT

J: TRBJ2-7
V: TRBV28
D: -
size: -
CDR3: CASSLGPSPYEQYF
DNA: TGTGCCAGCAGTTTAGGGCCGAGCCCCTACGAGCAGTACTTC

J: TRBJ1-2
V: TRBV7-8
D: TRBD1
size: -
CDR3: CASSLVRTGWYTF
DNA: TGTGCCAGCAGCTTAGTGAGGACAGGGTGGTACACCTTC

J: TRBJ1-2
V: TRBV27
D: TRBD1
size: -
CDR3: CASSPYRGANYGYTF
DNA: TGTGCCAGCAGTCCCTACAGGGGTGCTAACTATGGCTACACCTTC

J: TRBJ2-7
V: TRBV25-1
D: -
size: -
CDR3: CASGSFQGSSHEQYF
DNA: TGTGCCAGCGGTTCTTTCCAGGGTTCGAGCCACGAGCAGTACTTC

J: TRBJ2-1
V: TRBV7-8
D: -
size: -
CDR3: CASSLGPALSYNEQFF
DNA: TGTGCCAGCAGCTTAGGTCCAGCGCTCTCCTACAATGAGCAGTTCTTC

J: TRBJ1-1
V: TRBV5-1
D: TRBD1
size: -
CDR3: CASRWQGASGTEAFF
DNA: TGCGCCAGCAGATGGCAGGGGGCAAGCGGGACTGAAGCTTTCTTT

J: TRBJ2-3
V: TRBV19
D: TRBD2
size: -
CDR3: CASRRTSGHALDTQYF
DNA: TGTGCCAGTAGGAGGACTAGCGGTCATGCACTAGATACGCAGTATTTT

J: TRBJ2-2
V: TRBV14
D: -
size: -
CDR3: CASSQAIRIGELFF
DNA: TGTGCCAGCAGCCAGGCCATCAGGATCGGGGAGCTGTTTTTT

J: TRBJ2-7
V: TRBV2
D: TRBD2
size: many
CDR3: CASTRTGTSVSYEQYF
DNA: TGTGCCAGCACTAGAACCGGGACTAGCGTCTCCTACGAGCAGTACTTC

J: TRBJ1-1
V: TRBV10-1
D: TRBD1
size: -
CDR3: CASSDSYRGSLTEAFF
DNA: TGCGCCAGCAGTGATTCATACAGGGGGTCGCTCACTGAAGCTTTCTTT

J: TRBJ2-1
V: TRBV19
D: TRBD2
size: few
CDR3: CASSMGAGGLYEQFF
DNA: TGTGCCAGTAGTATGGGAGCGGGGGGGCTTTATGAGCAGTTCTTC

J: TRBJ1-1
V: TRBV7-9
D: TRBD1
size: few
CDR3: CASSLRLYQGAGEAFF
DNA: TGTGCCAGCAGCTTAAGGCTGTACCAGGGGGCGGGTGAAGCTTTCTTT

J: TRBJ1-3
V: TRBV9
D: TRBD1
size: -
CDR3: CASSLGQGENTIYF
DNA: TGTGCCAGCAGCTTGGGACAGGGTGAAAACACCATATATTTT

J: TRBJ1-2
V: TRBV7-9
D: -
size: -
CDR3: CASTGLPGRPFYGYTF
DNA: TGTGCCAGCACCGGACTCCCGGGTCGGCCCTTCTATGGCTACACCTTC

J: TRBJ2-3
V: TRBV5-6
D: -
size: once
CDR3: CASSLAGWKADTQYF
DNA: TGTGCCAGCAGCTTGGCAGGGTGGAAGGCAGATACGCAGTATTTT

J: TRBJ1-1
V: TRBV27
D: TRBD1
size: -
CDR3: CASRRSRDRGGYTEAFF
DNA: TGTGCCAGCAGACGGTCCCGGGACAGGGGAGGGTACACTGAAGCTTTCTTT

J: TRBJ2-1
V: TRBV12-3/TRBV12-4
D: -
size: -
CDR3: CASRASPWNEQFF
DNA: TGTGCCTCCCGGGCTAGCCCGTGGAATGAGCAGTTCTTC

J: TRBJ2-3
V: TRBV5-1
D: -
size: -
CDR3: CASSPETGDTQYF
DNA: TGCGCCAGCAGCCCTGAGACTGGAGATACGCAGTATTTT

J: TRBJ1-6
V: TRBV4-1
D: -
size: -
CDR3: CASSQGGGNSPLHF
DNA: TGCGCCAGCAGCCAAGGGGGGGGGAATTCACCCCTCCACTTT

J: TRBJ2-3
V: TRBV27
D: TRBD2
size: -
CDR3: CASSSSGGAGDTQYF
DNA: TGTGCCAGCAGTTCCAGCGGGGGGGCGGGAGATACGCAGTATTTT

J: TRBJ1-4
V: TRBV28
D: -
size: -
CDR3: CASSWVSRSNEKLFF
DNA: TGTGCCAGCAGTTGGGTATCGCGGTCTAATGAAAAACTGTTTTTT

J: TRBJ1-2
V: TRBV13
D: TRBD1
size: -
CDR3: CASSSGQGGYTF
DNA: TGTGCCAGCAGCTCCGGACAGGGAGGCTACACCTTC

J: TRBJ1-2
V: TRBV9
D: -
size: -
CDR3: CASSVAQGLEGYTF
DNA: TGTGCCAGCAGCGTAGCGCAGGGCCTTGAAGGCTACACCTTC

J: TRBJ1-1
V: TRBV19
D: TRBD1
size: -
CDR3: CASRPGQGIAFF
DNA: TGTGCCAGTAGGCCGGGACAGGGGATAGCTTTCTTT

J: TRBJ1-1
V: TRBV4-1
D: TRBD1
size: once
CDR3: CASSRDRVDTEAFF
DNA: TGCGCCAGCAGCCGAGACAGGGTGGACACTGAAGCTTTCTTT

J: TRBJ2-7
V: TRBV20-1
D: -
size: -
CDR3: CSASSLAGSYEQYF
DNA: TGCAGTGCTAGTTCATTGGCAGGCTCCTACGAGCAGTACTTC

J: TRBJ1-5
V: TRBV28
D: -
size: once
CDR3: CASRRSNQPQHF
DNA: TGTGCCAGCAGGCGGAGCAATCAGCCCCAGCATTTT

J: TRBJ1-2
V: TRBV29-1
D: -
size: -
CDR3: CSVRGSETYGYTF
DNA: TGCAGCGTCCGAGGGTCGGAAACTTATGGCTACACCTTC

J: TRBJ2-7
V: TRBV5-4
D: -
size: -
CDR3: CAVETGHQEQYF
DNA: TGTGCCGTTGAAACGGGTCACCAGGAGCAGTACTTC

J: TRBJ2-1
V: TRBV27
D: -
size: -
CDR3: CASSLTSNEQFF
DNA: TGTGCCAGCAGTTTAACTTCAAATGAGCAGTTCTTC

J: TRBJ2-7
V: TRBV7-2
D: -
size: -
CDR3: CASSPPQGSLEQYF
DNA: TGTGCCAGCAGCCCCCCTCAGGGTTCCCTCGAGCAGTACTTC

J: TRBJ1-4
V: TRBV6-2/TRBV6-3
D: -
size: -
CDR3: CASSYVGHSNEKLFF
DNA: TGTGCCAGCAGTTACGTGGGACACTCTAATGAAAAACTGTTTTTT

J: TRBJ2-5
V: TRBV6-2/TRBV6-3
D: -
size: -
CDR3: CASSYGSSETQYF
DNA: TGTGCCAGCAGTTACGGCAGTTCAGAGACCCAGTACTTC

J: TRBJ1-1
V: TRBV6-5
D: -
size: -
CDR3: CASRSYGGLTEAFF
DNA: TGTGCCAGCAGAAGCTATGGGGGGTTAACTGAAGCTTTCTTT

J: TRBJ2-2
V: TRBV4-1
D: -
size: -
CDR3: CASSPTGMDTGELFF
DNA: TGCGCCAGCAGCCCGACAGGCATGGACACCGGGGAGCTGTTTTTT

J: TRBJ2-1
V: TRBV19
D: -
size: -
CDR3: CASRGGAAPVGEQFF
DNA: TGTGCCAGTAGGGGGGGGGCAGCGCCGGTCGGTGAGCAGTTCTTC

J: TRBJ1-5
V: TRBV5-1
D: TRBD1
size: -
CDR3: CASSSGTGGFQPQHF
DNA: TGCGCCAGCAGCTCCGGGACAGGGGGCTTTCAGCCCCAGCATTTT

J: TRBJ2-5
V: TRBV12-3/TRBV12-4
D: -
size: -
CDR3: CASSGTATQYF
DNA: TGTGCCAGCAGTGGAACAGCGACCCAGTACTTC

J: TRBJ1-2
V: TRBV29-1
D: TRBD1
size: -
CDR3: CSVSTRDRPNYGYTF
DNA: TGCAGCGTTTCAACCAGGGACAGACCTAACTATGGCTACACCTTC

J: TRBJ2-1
V: TRBV4-1
D: TRBD1
size: once
CDR3: CASSQDMGDSSYNEQFF
DNA: TGCGCCAGCAGCCAAGATATGGGGGACAGCTCCTACAATGAGCAGTTCTTC

J: TRBJ1-1
V: TRBV19
D: -
size: -
CDR3: CASATGNTEAFF
DNA: TGTGCCAGTGCAACAGGGAACACTGAAGCTTTCTTT

J: TRBJ2-2
V: TRBV9
D: -
size: -
CDR3: CASSPRGDTGELFF
DNA: TGTGCCAGCAGCCCCCGCGGGGACACCGGGGAGCTGTTTTTT

J: TRBJ1-1
V: TRBV19
D: -
size: -
CDR3: CASSIIRGTTEAFF
DNA: TGTGCCAGTAGTATAATACGGGGGACGACTGAAGCTTTCTTT

J: TRBJ2-2
V: TRBV1
D: -
size: -
CDR3: CTTIPGLAGGVGTGELFF
DNA: TGCACCACCATACCGGGACTAGCGGGGGGTGTGGGCACCGGGGAGCTGTTTTTT

J: TRBJ1-4
V: TRBV18
D: TRBD1
size: -
CDR3: CASSPSQAQGNMGNEKLFF
DNA: TGTGCCAGCTCACCATCCCAGGCACAGGGGAATATGGGGAATGAAAAACTGTTTTTT